The text below deals with one T cell receptor beta chain. The antigen remains undetermined. The data originate from a study of monozygotic twins with inflammatory bowel disease. The blood volume drawn from each donor was around 2.6 ml. Findings and limits, study-wide: Fewer shared clonotypes with others were found in IBD patients than in healthy twins, especially with disease activity.

Across eight separate reactions for each sample, cDNA was made. Template switching was used to attach UMIs, which incorporated a 6-nucleotide sample barcode. TCRdb re-analyzed the 5' RACE reads; it lists each CDR3 protein once, without DNA. The ten most abundant clones cover 6.5% to 9% of a sample with 170,000 or so distinct CDR3 sequences. The specimen was blood. The receptor was derived from a human donor with ulcerative colitis or Crohn's disease, or a healthy co-twin of an affected twin (not recorded which).

CDR3 in amino acids: CASSYPQQGEGGYTF. This rearrangement joins TRBV7-6 to TRBJ1-2; TCRdb gives TRBD1 as the D gene, but with no DNA this cannot be confirmed. CDR1 is SGHVS and CDR2 is FNYEAQ in the germline V gene. There are 15 residues in the CDR3.